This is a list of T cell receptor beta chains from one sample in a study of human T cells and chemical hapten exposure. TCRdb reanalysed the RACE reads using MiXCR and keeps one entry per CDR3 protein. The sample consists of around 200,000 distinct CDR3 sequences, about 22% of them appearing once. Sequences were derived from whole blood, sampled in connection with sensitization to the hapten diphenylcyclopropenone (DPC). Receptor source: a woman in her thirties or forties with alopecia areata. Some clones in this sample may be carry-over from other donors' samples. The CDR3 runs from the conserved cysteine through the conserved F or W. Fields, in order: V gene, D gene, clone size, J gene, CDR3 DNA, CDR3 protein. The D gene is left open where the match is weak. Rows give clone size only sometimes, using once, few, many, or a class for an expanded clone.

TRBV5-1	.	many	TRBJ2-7	TGCGCCAGCAGCTTGGACAGAAGCTACGAGCAGTACTTC	CASSLDRSYEQYF
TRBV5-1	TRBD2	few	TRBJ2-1	TGCGCCAGCAGCTTCTCCCGGGCGGGAGATGGGGATGAGCAGTTCTTC	CASSFSRAGDGDEQFF
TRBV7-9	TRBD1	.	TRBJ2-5	TGTGCCAGCAGCTTGTACGGGACAGACCAAGAGACCCAGTACTTC	CASSLYGTDQETQYF
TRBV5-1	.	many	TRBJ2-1	TGCGCCAGCAGCTTGGATGGGGGGTCCTACAATGAGCAGTTCTTC	CASSLDGGSYNEQFF
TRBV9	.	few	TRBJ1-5	TGTGCCAGCAGCTTGACACCCAATCAGCCCCAGCATTTT	CASSLTPNQPQHF
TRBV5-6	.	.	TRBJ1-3	TGTGCCAGCAGCGGCGGGACATATCGGGGAAACACCATATATTTT	CASSGGTYRGNTIYF
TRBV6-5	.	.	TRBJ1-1	TGTGCCAGGGGCTGGAAGGCTTTCTTT	CARGWKAFF
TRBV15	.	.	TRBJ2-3	TGTGCCACCTGGGCGGGAACCACAGATACGCAGTATTTT	CATWAGTTDTQYF
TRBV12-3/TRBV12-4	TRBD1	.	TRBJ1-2	TGTGCCAGCAGAGGACAGGGAGTCGAAGGCTACACCTTC	CASRGQGVEGYTF
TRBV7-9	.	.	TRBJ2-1	TGTGCCAGCAGTCTCCCCTACCCCACGAATGAGCAGTTCTTC	CASSLPYPTNEQFF
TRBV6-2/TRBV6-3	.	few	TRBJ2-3	TGTGCCAGCAGTTACCCGGCTGCCAGACTTAGTACAGATACGCAGTATTTT	CASSYPAARLSTDTQYF
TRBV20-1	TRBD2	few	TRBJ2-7	TGCAGTGCTCGGGCGGGAGTTGGCGAGCAGTACTTC	CSARAGVGEQYF
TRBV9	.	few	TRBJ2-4	TGTGCCAGCAGCCGAGTTCCGGGCGGCGGGCGGAACATTCAGTACTTC	CASSRVPGGGRNIQYF
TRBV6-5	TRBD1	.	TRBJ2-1	TGTGCCAGCAGTACCGGGACAGGGGTGGGTGAGCAGTTCTTC	CASSTGTGVGEQFF
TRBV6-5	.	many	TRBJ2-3	TGTGCCAGCAGGCGGGGACAGAACACAGATACGCAGTATTTT	CASRRGQNTDTQYF
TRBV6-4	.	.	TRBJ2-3	TGTGCCAGCAGTGACCAGTCTAGCACAGATACGCAGTATTTT	CASSDQSSTDTQYF
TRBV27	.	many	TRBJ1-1	TGTGCCAGCAGTTTACAGCAGAACACTGAAGCTTTCTTT	CASSLQQNTEAFF
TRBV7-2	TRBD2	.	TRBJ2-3	TGTACCAGCAGAGGTTTCGGCGGGAGGACAGCGGTAGATACGCAGTATTTT	CTSRGFGGRTAVDTQYF
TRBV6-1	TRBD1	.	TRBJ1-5	TGTGCCAGCAGAGGACAGGGTAGGGTTAGCAATCAGCCCCAGCATTTT	CASRGQGRVSNQPQHF
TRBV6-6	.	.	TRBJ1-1	TGTGCCAGCAGTCCCTGGGCATCGGGCCCGAACACTGAAGCTTTCTTT	CASSPWASGPNTEAFF
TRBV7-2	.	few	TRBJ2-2	TGTGCCAGCAGCCGAAGGGAAGGGGAGCTGTTTTTT	CASSRREGELFF
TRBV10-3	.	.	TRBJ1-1	TGTGCCATCAAAGGCACCGTGAACACTGAAGCTTTCTTT	CAIKGTVNTEAFF
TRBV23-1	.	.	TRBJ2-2	TGCGCCAGCAGCCCCGGGGGCCTGAACACCGGGGAGCTGTTTTTT	CASSPGGLNTGELFF
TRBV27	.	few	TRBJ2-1	TGTGCCAGCAGTTTAGGGGGGGCCTCCTACAATGAGCAGTTCTTC	CASSLGGASYNEQFF
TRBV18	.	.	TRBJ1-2	TGTGCCAGCTCACCACTTCAGGGGTCTAACTATGGCTACACCTTC	CASSPLQGSNYGYTF
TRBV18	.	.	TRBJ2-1	TGTGCCAGCTCACCAGGCCGGGTGTACAATGAGCAGTTCTTC	CASSPGRVYNEQFF
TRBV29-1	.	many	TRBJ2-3	TGCAGCGTTGAGGCTTCGGGTGCCGCCCCCGATACGCAGTATTTT	CSVEASGAAPDTQYF
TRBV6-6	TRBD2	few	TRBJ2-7	TGTGCCAGCAGCTCGGGTTTGGGAGGGCCGCCCTACGAGCAGTACTTC	CASSSGLGGPPYEQYF
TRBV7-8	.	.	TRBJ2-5	TGTGCCAGCAGCTTAGCGGAAGACCGGGAGTACGAGACCCAGTACTTC	CASSLAEDREYETQYF
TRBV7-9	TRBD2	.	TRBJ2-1	TGTGCCAGCAGCCCCAGGACTAGCGGAGTCTACAATGAGCAGTTCTTC	CASSPRTSGVYNEQFF
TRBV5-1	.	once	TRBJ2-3	TGCGCCAGCAGCTTGTCTGCAGCAGATACGCAGTATTTT	CASSLSAADTQYF
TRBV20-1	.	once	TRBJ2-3	TGCAGTGCTAGCGCTCCAGATACGCAGTATTTT	CSASAPDTQYF
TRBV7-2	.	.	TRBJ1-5	TGTGCCAGCAGCCTCGACGAAGATCAGCCCCAGCATTTT	CASSLDEDQPQHF
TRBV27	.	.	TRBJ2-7	TGTGCCAGCAGTAAACTAGGACGGGGAGCCTACGAGCAGTACTTC	CASSKLGRGAYEQYF
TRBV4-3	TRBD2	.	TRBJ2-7	TGCGCCAGCAGCCAAGATTATAGCGGGAGTTACGAGCAGTACTTC	CASSQDYSGSYEQYF
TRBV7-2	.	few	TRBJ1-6	TGTGCCAGCAGCTTAGCCCCCTACCGGGGTAGGGGTAATTCACCCCTCCACTTT	CASSLAPYRGRGNSPLHF
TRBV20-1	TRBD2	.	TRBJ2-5	TGCAGTGCTAAGCGGGATGTGGAGACCCAGTACTTC	CSAKRDVETQYF
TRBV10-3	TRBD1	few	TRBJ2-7	TGTGCCATCAGCGGGACAGCCTCCTACGAGCAGTACTTC	CAISGTASYEQYF
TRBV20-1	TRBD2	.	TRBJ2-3	TGCAGTGTTAAAGCGGGAGTCACAGATACGCAGTATTTT	CSVKAGVTDTQYF
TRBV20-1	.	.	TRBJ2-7	TGCAGTGCTAGTCCCGCATACGAGCAGTACTTC	CSASPAYEQYF
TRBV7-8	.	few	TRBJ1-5	TGTGCCAGCAGCCGACGCTTGGAACCGGGAGATCAGCCCCAGCATTTT	CASSRRLEPGDQPQHF
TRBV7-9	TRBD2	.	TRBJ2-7	TGTGCCAGCAGCTTAGGTTCAGGCGGGAGGACCTACGAGCAGTACTTC	CASSLGSGGRTYEQYF
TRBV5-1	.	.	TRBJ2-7	TGCGCCAGCAGCCCGGGGGTGACGGCCCAAGCCTCCTACGAGCAGTACTTC	CASSPGVTAQASYEQYF
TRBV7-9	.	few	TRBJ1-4	TGTGCCAGCAGCTACGCTGAAAAACTGTTTTTT	CASSYAEKLFF
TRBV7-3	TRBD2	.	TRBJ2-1	TGTGCCAGCAGCTACCTAGCGGGAGGCTCCTACAATGAGCAGTTCTTC	CASSYLAGGSYNEQFF
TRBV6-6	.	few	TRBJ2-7	TGTGCCAGCAGATCACCGGGGGCGAGCCAGCAGTACTTC	CASRSPGASQQYF
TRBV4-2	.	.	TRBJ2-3	TGTGCCAGCAGCCAAGAAGTGGCTTTCGGGGCGGCAGATACGCAGTATTTT	CASSQEVAFGAADTQYF
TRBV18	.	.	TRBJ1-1	TGTGCCAGCTCACCACAGGGGTTGGGGAACACTGAAGCTTTCTTT	CASSPQGLGNTEAFF
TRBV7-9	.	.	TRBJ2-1	TGTGCCAGCAGCTTAGCGACTAGTAGTCACAATGAGCAGTTCTTC	CASSLATSSHNEQFF